These 8 T cell receptor beta chains originate from one sample sequenced in a study of CD8 T cells in Susac syndrome. RNA amounts of about 0.45 to 1 ug underwent reverse transcription with random hexamers. Via MiXCR, TCRdb re-called the immunoSEQ multiplex PCR reads, giving one row per CDR3 protein. In the table there are over 100,000 distinct CDR3 sequences, about 95% of which are singletons. Sequenced: CD4+ T cells from PBMCs. Receptors originate from a human donor in good health.

The V and J genes are TRBV30 and TRBJ2-7; D is ambiguous. Germline V gives CDR1 GTSNPN, CDR2 SVGIG (reference sequence). V gave up 0 bases and J gave up 3 bases, with 12 bases separating them. This CDR3 has 14 residues. CDR3 amino acids: CAWSVGGSRYEQYF. CDR3 coding DNA: TGTGCCTGGAGTGTAGGTGGATCACGCTACGAGCAGTACTTC.

The gene calls are TRBV12-3 or TRBV12-4 and TRBJ1-3, with TRBD1 as a possible D gene (5 bases). V lost 2 bases, J lost 2 bases, and 13 bases lay in between. This CDR3 has 16 residues. Here the CDR3 reads CASSLYGSGTGNTIYF. The CDR3 nucleotides read TGTGCCAGCAGTTTATATGGCTCAGGGACTGGAAACACCATATATTTT.

The genes are TRBV28 and TRBJ2-5; TRBD2 matches 7 bases. The CDR3 loop spans 13 amino acids. CDR1 is MDHEN and CDR2 is SYDVKM in the germline V gene. The trim removed 6 bases at V and 10 bases at J, leaving 11 bases unmatched. Written as DNA, the CDR3 is TGTGCCAGCAGAAGTCCGAGGTCGGGAGGCCAGTACTTC. Encoded protein: CASRSPRSGGQYF. Based on the CDR3 plus reference TRBV28 and TRBJ2-5, the full variable domain is DVKVTQSSRYLVKRTGEKVFLECVQDMDHENMFWYRQDPGLGLRLIYFSYDVKMKEKGDIPEGYSVSREKKERFSLILESASTNQTSMYLCASRSPRSGGQYFGPGTRLLVL.

In its sample, this clonotype was seen once. The rearrangement uses TRBV12-3 or TRBV12-4 and TRBJ2-3, with 7 nucleotides matching TRBD2. V shed 6 bases and J 0 bases; nucleotides not matched to a gene: 6. This CDR3 contains 15 residues. The CDR3 reads CASSISGGSTDTQYF. The CDR3 DNA is TGTGCCAGCAGCATATCGGGGGGAAGCACAGATACGCAGTATTTT.

The chain uses TRBV18 and TRBJ2-7; 12 bases are shared with TRBD2. CDR3 length equals 15 residues. V lost 3 bases to trimming and J lost 6 bases; unmatched junction nucleotides: 6. Germline loops: CDR1 KGHSH, CDR2 LQKENI. As DNA, the CDR3 is TGTGCCAGCTCACCGACTAGCGGGAGAGTAGTCGAGCAGTACTTC. This gives the protein CASSPTSGRVVEQYF. Combining the CDR3 with reference TRBV18 and TRBJ2-7 gives the whole variable domain NAGVMQNPRHLVRRRGQEARLRCSPMKGHSHVYWYRQLPEEGLKFMVYLQKENIIDESGMPKERFSAEFPKEGPSILRIQQVVRGDSAAYFCASSPTSGRVVEQYFGPGTRLTVT.

The J gene is TRBJ2-1, the V gene TRBV6-2 or TRBV6-3, with TRBD2 identical over 7 bases. CDR3 length: 14 amino acids. Germline V gives CDR1 MNHEY, CDR2 SVGEGT. With V trimmed by 4 bases and J by 7 bases, 7 bases remained unmatched. CDR3 coding DNA: TGTGCCAGCAGTTTCCTGATCGGGGGGAATGAGCAGTTCTTC. Protein product: CASSFLIGGNEQFF.

The chain employs TRBV29-1 and TRBJ1-1, with D tentatively TRBD1 (6 bases). The CDR3 contains 12 residues. V lost 6 bases and J lost 3, with 11 bases in between. Germline V gene sequence: CDR1 SQVTM, CDR2 ANQGSEA. DNA for the CDR3: TGCAGCGTCGGAACAGGGTACACTGAAGCTTTCTTT. As protein: CSVGTGYTEAFF.

In DNA, the CDR3 is TGTGCCAGCAGCTTCGGACAAGCGGGAGGGAACATTCAGTACTTC. Protein sequence: CASSFGQAGGNIQYF. The gene calls are TRBV13 and TRBJ2-4; TRBD2 matches 10 bases. The CDR3 covers 15 residues. Per germline, CDR1 PRHDT and CDR2 FYEKMQ (reference sequence). J gave up 7 bases and V 3 bases, and 6 bases lay outside the gene matches.